The source of this T cell receptor beta chain is a study of blood T cell repertoires in COVID-19. Overall study: The origin of the acute and convalescent COVID-19 samples was the United States, Italy and Spain. The cDNA or gDNA used as material had been derived from T cells, B-cell-depleted T cells, or PBMCs.

Original processing methods: Researchers report that nucleated cell counts were estimated from reference gene primer amplification. Here immunoSEQ multiplex PCR was the method, and the copy in TCRdb shows in-frame clones only, minus some. V, J and clone size derive from that table, while D and trimming were established from the DNA sequence. Here the sample spans 71,000 or so clones, approximately 90% being singletons. After removal of 5 bases from V and 10 bases from J, the junction contained 13 bases not matched to a gene. The V gene's germline CDR1 is SGHVS and CDR2 FQNEAQ. The CDR3 length is 14 residues.

The material sequenced was peripheral blood. This clonotype was obtained from a woman aged 18-35 years with acute or convalescent COVID-19. The chain links TRBV7-8 to TRBJ1-2, with 7 nucleotides matching TRBD1. The CDR3 reads CASSPQDRQLPYTF. CDR3 DNA: TGTGCCAGCAGCCCCCAGGACAGGCAACTTCCCTACACCTTC.